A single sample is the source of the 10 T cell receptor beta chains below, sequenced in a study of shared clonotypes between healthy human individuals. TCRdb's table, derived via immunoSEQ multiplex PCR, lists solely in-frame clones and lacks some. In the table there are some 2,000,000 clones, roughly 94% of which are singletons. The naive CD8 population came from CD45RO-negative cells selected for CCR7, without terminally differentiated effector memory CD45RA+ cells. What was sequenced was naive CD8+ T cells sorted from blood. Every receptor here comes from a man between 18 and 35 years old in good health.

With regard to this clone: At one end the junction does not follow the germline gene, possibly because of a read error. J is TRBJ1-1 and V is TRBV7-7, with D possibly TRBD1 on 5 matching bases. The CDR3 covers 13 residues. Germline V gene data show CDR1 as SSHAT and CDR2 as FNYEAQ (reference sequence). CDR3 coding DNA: TGTGCTAGCAGCGCGACAGCCAACACTGAAGCTTTCTTT. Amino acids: CASSATANTEAFF.

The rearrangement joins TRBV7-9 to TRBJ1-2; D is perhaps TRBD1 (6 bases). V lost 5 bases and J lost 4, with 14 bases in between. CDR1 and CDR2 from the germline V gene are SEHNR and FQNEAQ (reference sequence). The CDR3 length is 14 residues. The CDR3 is CASSPFDRIYGYTF. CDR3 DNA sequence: TGTGCCAGCAGCCCATTCGACAGGATCTATGGCTACACCTTC.

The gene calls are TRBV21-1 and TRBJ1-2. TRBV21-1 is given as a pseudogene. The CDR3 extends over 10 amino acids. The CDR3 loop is CASRVRGYTF. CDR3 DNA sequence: TGTGCCAGCCGAGTGCGGGGCTACACCTTC.

DNA of the CDR3: TGCGCCAGCAGCTTGGCACTAGCGGTTAGTCCTGGGGCCAACGTCCTGACTTTC. Its protein product is CASSLALAVSPGANVLTF. This chain links TRBV5-1 with TRBJ2-6; 8 nucleotides line up with TRBD2. Germline V CDR1 and CDR2: SGHRS, YFSETQ. The V and J ends lost 0 bases and 2 bases, in that order; junction bases with no gene match: 7. The CDR3 runs to 18 residues.

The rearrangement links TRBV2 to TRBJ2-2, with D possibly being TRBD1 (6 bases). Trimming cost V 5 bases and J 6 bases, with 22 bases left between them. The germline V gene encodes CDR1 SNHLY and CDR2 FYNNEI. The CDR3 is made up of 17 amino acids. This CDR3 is CASSRGQPAAAPGELFF. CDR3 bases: TGTGCCAGCAGTCGAGGACAGCCGGCGGCGGCCCCCGGGGAGCTGTTTTTT.

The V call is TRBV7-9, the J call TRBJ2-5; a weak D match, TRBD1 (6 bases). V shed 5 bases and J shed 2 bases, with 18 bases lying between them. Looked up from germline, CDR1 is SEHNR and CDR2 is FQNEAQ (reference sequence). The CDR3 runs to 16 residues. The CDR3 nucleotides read TGTGCCAGCAGCCCCCGTAGAGGACAGCTACAAGAGACCCAGTACTTC. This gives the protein CASSPRRGQLQETQYF.

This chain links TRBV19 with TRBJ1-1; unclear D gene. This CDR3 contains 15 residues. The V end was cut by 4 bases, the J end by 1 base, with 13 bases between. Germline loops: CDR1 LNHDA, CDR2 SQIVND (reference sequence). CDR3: CASSSRPWANTEAFF. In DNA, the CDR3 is TGTGCCAGTAGTAGCAGGCCTTGGGCGAACACTGAAGCTTTCTTT.

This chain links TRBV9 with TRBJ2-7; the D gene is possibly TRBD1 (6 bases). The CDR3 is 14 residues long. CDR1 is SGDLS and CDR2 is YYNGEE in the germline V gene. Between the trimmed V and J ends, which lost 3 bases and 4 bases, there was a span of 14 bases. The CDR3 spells CASSGEQGKYEQYF. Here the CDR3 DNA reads TGTGCCAGCAGCGGGGAACAGGGAAAATACGAGCAGTACTTC.

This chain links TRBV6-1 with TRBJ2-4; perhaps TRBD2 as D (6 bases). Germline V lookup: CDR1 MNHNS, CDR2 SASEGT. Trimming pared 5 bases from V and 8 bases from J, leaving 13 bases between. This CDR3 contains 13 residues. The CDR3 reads CASSLGEVDIQYF. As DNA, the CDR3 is TGTGCCAGCAGTTTGGGGGAGGTGGACATTCAGTACTTC.

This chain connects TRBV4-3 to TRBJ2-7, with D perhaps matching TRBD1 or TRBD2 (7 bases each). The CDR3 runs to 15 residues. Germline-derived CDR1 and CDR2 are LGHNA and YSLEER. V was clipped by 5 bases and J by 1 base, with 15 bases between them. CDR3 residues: CASSSDREGSYEQYF. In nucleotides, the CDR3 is TGCGCCAGCAGCTCCGACAGGGAGGGATCCTACGAGCAGTACTTC.